Each of the 4 T cell receptor beta chains below was sequenced from the same sample in a study of beta chain features in type 1 diabetes (dated by TCRdb to between 2018 and 2020). Libraries were constructed by the immunoSEQ multiplex PCR assay. The entire amount of isolated RNA was reverse transcribed using the High Capacity cDNA Reverse Transcription Kit, so the sequenced TCRB transcripts were expressed ones. TCRdb stores this immuneACCESS table with in-frame sequences only. Part of the clones is absent; in the studies checked, under half of the shortfall reflects unresolved V genes, and no reason is known for the rest. The sample table holds roughly 180,000 clones, of which approximately 8.1% were seen once. The ten largest account for under 0.55% of the sample. Results the study describes overall, beyond this receptor: In all four CD4+ subsets, TCRB CDR3 length was moderately but significantly shorter in type 1 diabetes patients.

These receptors have no identified antigens. Sample: central memory CD4+ T cells from blood. The origin of the receptors is a man between 18 and 35 years old with type 1 diabetes.

On this clone: Other DNA sequences in the sample encode the same CDR3. The chain has TRBV4-3 and TRBJ2-1; 13 bases are a match to TRBD2. Germline trimming cut 0 bases from V and 5 bases from J; bases unmatched to any gene: 7. Germline V gene data show CDR1 as LGHNA and CDR2 as YSLEER. CDR3 size: 18 residues. DNA for the CDR3: TGCGCCAGCAGCCAAGATCCTACGGGACTAGCGGGAAACAATGAGCAGTTCTTC. Its translation: CASSQDPTGLAGNNEQFF.

CDR3 in DNA: TGTGCCAGCAGCTCTCTTAAGGCGGCGAATGAGCAGTACTTC. Translation gives CASSSLKAANEQYF. V and J are TRBV5-4 and TRBJ2-7; D unresolved. Per the germline V gene, CDR1 is SGHNT and CDR2 is YYREEE (reference sequence). CDR3 length: 14 amino acids. Trimming took off 3 bases at V and 7 bases at J, with 17 bases between the two ends.

This sequence joins TRBV10-3 and TRBJ2-7; TRBD1 matches 10 bases. There are 14 residues in the CDR3. Germline CDR1 is ENHRY and CDR2 is SYGVKD. Germline trimming cut 9 bases from V and 2 bases from J; bases unmatched to any gene: 7. The CDR3 bases are TGTGCCATTAAGACGGGACAGGGGACCTACGAGCAGTACTTC. It specifies CAIKTGQGTYEQYF.

This clone came up a few times. This chain links TRBV20-1 with TRBJ2-7; D not resolved. CDR1 is DFQATT, CDR2 SNEGSKA, per germline (reference sequence). The length of the CDR3 is 11 residues. V lost 5 bases, J lost 6 bases, and 11 bases lay in between. The CDR3 sequence is CSAQVSIEQYF. The CDR3 DNA follows: TGCAGTGCTCAGGTCTCAATCGAGCAGTACTTC.